The rows below give T cell receptor beta chains drawn from one sample of a study of blood T cells in healthy people across ages. TCRdb fed the 5' RACE reads into MiXCR, producing one record per CDR3 protein. Among hundreds of thousands of distinct CDR3 sequences listed, 29% were seen once. Sample: blood. The receptors here all came from an elderly woman in good health. The CDR3 runs from the conserved cysteine through the conserved F or W. The D gene is left open where the match is weak. Clone size is shown for a subset of rows, as once, few, many or a class of expanded clone.

j_gene | v_gene | abundance | d_gene | CDR3nt | CDR3aa
TRBJ1-5 | TRBV20-1 | - | - | TGCAGTGCTAACACAGGTGTCCATCAGCCCCAGCATTTT | CSANTGVHQPQHF
TRBJ2-5 | TRBV27 | many | - | TGTGCCAGCAGTTCCCTCCCTCCTGCCAGGGCTTCAGAGACCCAGTACTTC | CASSSLPPARASETQYF
TRBJ1-5 | TRBV12-3/TRBV12-4 | many | - | TGTGCCAGCGCGCGGGGCGGAAATCAGCCCCAGCATTTT | CASARGGNQPQHF
TRBJ2-7 | TRBV29-1 | many | TRBD2 | TGCAGCGTGCAAAGCGGGGGGACCTACGAGCAGTACTTC | CSVQSGGTYEQYF
TRBJ2-7 | TRBV28 | - | TRBD1 | TGTGCCAGCAGTTTAATCACTGGGACAGCTGGCCTTTCAAGTTACGAGCAGTACTTC | CASSLITGTAGLSSYEQYF
TRBJ1-1 | TRBV3-1 | few | - | TGTGCCAGCAGCCTAACCCGGGACTCCTACACTGAAGCTTTCTTT | CASSLTRDSYTEAFF
TRBJ2-3 | TRBV12-3/TRBV12-4 | - | TRBD1 | TGTGCCAGCAGTCCACTAGGGACAGATATGCAGTATTTT | CASSPLGTDMQYF
TRBJ2-3 | TRBV20-1 | many | - | TGCAGTGCTAGTAAGGGGCCAGATACGCAGTATTTT | CSASKGPDTQYF
TRBJ1-6 | TRBV7-9 | few | - | TGTGCCAGCAGCTTAGCGGGTATAGGGTCACCCCTCCACTTT | CASSLAGIGSPLHF
TRBJ2-1 | TRBV29-1 | - | - | TGCAGCGTTGAAGCGACTGACAGGTACAATGAGCAGTTCTTC | CSVEATDRYNEQFF
TRBJ2-1 | TRBV7-9 | few | TRBD1 | TGTACCAGCAGCCAGGACAGGGGAGTAGGGGTGCAGTTCTTC | CTSSQDRGVGVQFF
TRBJ2-5 | TRBV5-5 | many | - | TGTGCCAGCAGCTTGAGGTCAGGGCGAGAGACCCAGTACTTC | CASSLRSGRETQYF
TRBJ2-3 | TRBV18 | many | - | TGTGCCAGCTCACCTCTGGGGGTCGGCACAGATACGCAGTATTTT | CASSPLGVGTDTQYF
TRBJ1-4 | TRBV4-3 | many | - | TGCGCCAGCAGCCAAGAGACGACCGCACTGGGTGAAAAACTGTTTTTT | CASSQETTALGEKLFF
TRBJ2-3 | TRBV7-6 | - | - | TGTGCCAGCAGCTTAGGGGACACTAGCACAGATACGCAGTATTTT | CASSLGDTSTDTQYF
TRBJ1-1 | TRBV12-3/TRBV12-4 | - | - | TGTGCCAGCAGTTTAACACAGAAGAACACTGAAGCTTTGTTT | CASSLTQKNTEALF
TRBJ2-7 | TRBV4-3 | many | - | TGCGCCAGCAGCCAAGATAAAGGGGAGCTACCCTACGAGCAGTACTTC | CASSQDKGELPYEQYF
TRBJ2-3 | TRBV28 | many | - | TGTGCCAGCAGTACAGTAGCAGATACGCAGTATTTT | CASSTVADTQYF
TRBJ2-5 | TRBV28 | many | - | TGTGCCAGCAGTTTTTCAGAGCCCCCAGAGACCCAGTACTTC | CASSFSEPPETQYF
TRBJ2-2 | TRBV6-2/TRBV6-3 | - | - | TGTGCCAGCGAGACTAACTACACCGGGGAGCTGTTTTTT | CASETNYTGELFF
TRBJ2-5 | TRBV20-1 | - | - | TGCAGTGCTAGAGATAAAGCAGGGCGTCGAGAGACCCAGTACTTC | CSARDKAGRRETQYF
TRBJ1-2 | TRBV7-2 | once | - | TGTGCCAGCAGCTTACCCAGGGCCTATGGCTACACCTTC | CASSLPRAYGYTF
TRBJ1-2 | TRBV24-1 | many | - | TGTGCCACCAGTGATTTCCCAGGGAGTAGTGGCTACACCTTC | CATSDFPGSSGYTF
TRBJ2-1 | TRBV6-1 | - | TRBD1 | TGTGTCAGCAGTGAAGGACAGGGCTCTTACAATGAGCAGTTCTTC | CVSSEGQGSYNEQFF
TRBJ2-7 | TRBV7-2 | many | TRBD1 | TGTGCCAGCAGCTTCCGGGACAGGGAGAGAGAGCAGTACTTC | CASSFRDREREQYF
TRBJ2-3 | TRBV7-9 | many | - | TGTGCCAGCAGCTCAACGGAGGTTAGGCCGTATTTT | CASSSTEVRPYF
TRBJ2-2 | TRBV12-3/TRBV12-4 | - | TRBD1 | TGTGCCAGCAGTCGCCGGACAGGGGGCGCGGAGGGGCTGTTTTTT | CASSRRTGGAEGLFF
TRBJ2-5 | TRBV2 | - | TRBD2 | TGTGCCAGCCCCCATTCTAGCGGCGAGACCCAGTACTTC | CASPHSSGETQYF
TRBJ1-2 | TRBV12-3/TRBV12-4 | many | - | TGTGCCAGCAGTTCACTGGGGGATTCCTATGGCTACACCTTC | CASSSLGDSYGYTF
TRBJ2-1 | TRBV4-3 | many | - | TGCGCCAGCAGCCAAGAGGTGCAGATTACCTACAATGAGCAGTTCTTC | CASSQEVQITYNEQFF
TRBJ2-3 | TRBV7-2 | - | TRBD2 | TGTGCCAGCAGTCTGGAGGCGGGGGAAACAGATATGCAGTATTTT | CASSLEAGETDMQYF
TRBJ2-5 | TRBV7-2 | many | - | TGTGCCAGCAGCTTAGACGGACAGTTCCAAGAGACCCAGTACTTC | CASSLDGQFQETQYF
TRBJ2-3 | TRBV12-3/TRBV12-4 | many | - | TGTGCCAGCAGTTTAAGAGGGACAAATCTTGGAGATACGCAGTATTTT | CASSLRGTNLGDTQYF
TRBJ2-3 | TRBV3-1 | few | TRBD2 | TGTGCCAGCAGCCAAGAAGGCGGCGGGGGGGCAGCAGATACGCAGTATTTT | CASSQEGGGGAADTQYF
TRBJ2-7 | TRBV27 | - | TRBD2 | TGTGCCAGCACGACTAGCGGGCTATACAATGAGCAGTACTTC | CASTTSGLYNEQYF
TRBJ2-6 | TRBV12-3/TRBV12-4 | - | - | TGTGCCAGCAGTTTCGTCAGAGGTCAGGTTGGGGCCAACGTCCTGACTTTC | CASSFVRGQVGANVLTF
TRBJ2-7 | TRBV20-1 | - | - | TGCAGTGCTAGATTTTCGGGCTACGAGCAGTACTTC | CSARFSGYEQYF
TRBJ2-3 | TRBV6-2/TRBV6-3 | many | TRBD2 | TGTGCCAGCAAGGAGTATCCGGGGGGGAAAACTAGCACAGATACGCAGTATTTT | CASKEYPGGKTSTDTQYF
TRBJ1-6 | TRBV5-1 | - | - | TGCGCCAGCAGCTTGATGGCAGGGAATTCACCCCTCCACTTT | CASSLMAGNSPLHF
TRBJ1-5 | TRBV25-1 | many | TRBD1 | TGTGCCAGCAGGGGACAGGGGTTCAATCAGCCCCAGCATTTT | CASRGQGFNQPQHF
TRBJ2-5 | TRBV7-2 | once | TRBD1 | TGTGCCAGCAGCAACAGACAGGGCCTGCAAGAGACCCAGTACTTC | CASSNRQGLQETQYF
TRBJ2-5 | TRBV18 | few | TRBD1 | TGTGCCAGCTCACCTAATACAGGGGGCAAAGAGACCCAGTACTTC | CASSPNTGGKETQYF
TRBJ2-7 | TRBV5-1 | few | - | TGCGCCAGCAGGACGGCCAGCTCCTACAATGAGCAGTACTTC | CASRTASSYNEQYF
TRBJ2-5 | TRBV10-3 | few | TRBD2 | TGTGCCATCAGTGAGTCTGGCGGGGGGGCACGGACCCAGTACTTC | CAISESGGGARTQYF
TRBJ1-2 | TRBV10-1 | many | - | TGCGCCAGCAGTGAGTCGGCTTGGGCGAAGGGCGGCTACACCTTC | CASSESAWAKGGYTF
TRBJ2-5 | TRBV24-1 | few | - | TGTGCCACCAGTGATTTAGTGCAAACCCAGTACTTC | CATSDLVQTQYF
TRBJ2-7 | TRBV7-9 | - | - | TGTGCCAGCAGCTTCAGTGTAAACGAGCAGTACTTC | CASSFSVNEQYF
TRBJ2-5 | TRBV21-1 | many | - | TGTGCCAGCAGCTATGGACAGAGATGGTTCCAAGAGACCCAGTACTTC | CASSYGQRWFQETQYF
TRBJ2-3 | TRBV20-1 | many | - | TGCAGTGCGTCGGGAAGGGGGAGTGGTGGTACAGATACGCAGTATTTT | CSASGRGSGGTDTQYF
TRBJ1-3 | TRBV20-1 | - | - | TGCAGTGCTCCACTAAACTCTGGAAACACCATATATTTT | CSAPLNSGNTIYF
TRBJ2-1 | TRBV12-3/TRBV12-4 | - | TRBD2 | TGTGCCAGCAGCGCCCACGGGGGGGCCGGGTCTGGCTCCTACAATGAGCAGTTCTTC | CASSAHGGAGSGSYNEQFF